This TCR beta chain was recorded in a study of CD8 T cells in Susac syndrome (dated by TCRdb to between 2018 and 2021). Turning to the overall study: The study used repertoire sequencing to test whether antigen drove CD8+ T cell activation and differentiation in Susac syndrome.

The research as a whole found: The TCR sequencing and HLA analysis was acknowledged to have included a relatively small number of individuals.

V is shortened by 3 bases, J by 4 bases, and the region joining them spans 2 bases. The CDR3 contains 10 residues, cysteine and phenylalanine counted. Just CDR3 DNA is preserved here, 30 bases in frame from base 1. Sequences SQVTM (CDR1) and ANQGSEA (CDR2) are obtained from the germline V gene. About this clonotype itself: Its antigen has not been determined. Nothing much larger sits one base from this clone, and base qualities are not available.

RNA was extracted using the RNeasy kit, and about 0.45 to 1 ug of the RNA was reverse transcribed with random hexamers. The immunoSEQ multiplex PCR assay, covering 54 Vbeta and 13 Jbeta segments, was used to amplify TCR beta CDR3 regions. To correct PCR amplification bias, a synthetic template baseline was used for both primer optimization and computational correction. Under the source paper's analysis protocol: Reads were annotated to V, D and J genes according to IMGT and were analyzed with immunoSEQ Analyzer, with only productive sequences retained. Clonality was calculated as one minus the Shannon entropy normalized by log2 of the number of productive unique sequences. Public and private clones were assessed among the 100 most prevalent clones of each patient and control. Clones were defined as Susac-specific when absent from the healthy and MS cohorts, from fewer than 1,300 published viral clones and from other ImmuneACCESS disease sequences. TCRdb itself trimmed the public reads at Q25 with fastp, ran MiXCR and retained productive beta chains. Identical CDR3 protein sequences are pooled into one entry, listed with their most common genes and DNA. TCRdb's processing, not the authors', yielded these V and J calls. This sample has about 210,000 distinct CDR3 sequences in its table, and roughly 96% of those were observed once. Together, the top ten hold roughly 0.09% of the sample.

Peripheral blood CD8+ and CD4+ T cells from healthy donors, Susac syndrome patients and multiple sclerosis patients were profiled using high-throughput TCR beta sequencing. The multiple sclerosis controls were treatment-naive patients who had stable or active relapsing-remitting disease and met the revised McDonald criteria. Bulk CD8+ and CD4+ T cells were purified by magnetic negative isolation, whereas CD8+ TEMRA cells were enriched by FACS. Blood was collected in EDTA tubes and processed within 24 hours, with PBMCs isolated through density gradient centrifugation. PBMCs intended for TCR sequencing were cryopreserved in liquid nitrogen and were subsequently thawed in a 37 degrees C water bath. A purity of at least 90% was achieved for sorted or isolated CD4+, CD8+ and CD8+ TEMRA cells.

Input material: CD4+ T cells from PBMCs. The TCR was taken from a human donor with multiple sclerosis. Here the chain combines TRBV29-1 and TRBJ2-3; the D segment cannot be called with confidence. The encoded CDR3 is CSVEADTQYF. The nucleotide sequence reads TGCAGCGTTGAGGCAGATACGCAGTATTTT.